These T cell receptor beta chains were read from a single sample in a study of blood T cell repertoires in COVID-19. Method: immunoSEQ multiplex PCR; TCRdb's copy keeps in-frame clones and lacks some. The data hold fewer than 300,000 clones, with about nine tenths observed a single time. Sample: peripheral blood. These receptors came from a man aged 45-65 years with COVID-19, enrolled during active disease. CDR3s include the opening cysteine and the closing phenylalanine or tryptophan. D genes are given only for firm matches. Clone size is not always given. Where it is, it says once, few, many or a class for expanded clones.

V gene: TRBV5-6
clone size: once
J gene: TRBJ2-7
D gene: -
CDR3 protein: CASSLAKDSFTYEQYF
CDR3 DNA: TGTGCCAGCAGCTTGGCTAAGGACAGCTTCACCTACGAGCAGTACTTC

V gene: TRBV2
clone size: -
J gene: TRBJ2-2
D gene: TRBD1
CDR3 protein: CASRQGAGELFF
CDR3 DNA: TGTGCCAGCCGACAGGGCGCCGGGGAGCTGTTTTTT

V gene: TRBV5-1
clone size: -
J gene: TRBJ2-5
D gene: TRBD1
CDR3 protein: CASSMTGGVETQYF
CDR3 DNA: TGCGCCAGCAGCATGACAGGGGGGGTGGAGACCCAGTACTTC

V gene: TRBV3-1/TRBV3-2
clone size: -
J gene: TRBJ2-2
D gene: TRBD1
CDR3 protein: CASSRRTGNTGELFF
CDR3 DNA: TGTGCCAGCAGCCGAAGGACAGGGAACACCGGGGAGCTGTTTTTT

V gene: TRBV6-5
clone size: -
J gene: TRBJ1-1
D gene: -
CDR3 protein: CASSLQNTEAFF
CDR3 DNA: TGTGCCAGCAGTTTACAGAACACTGAAGCTTTCTTT

V gene: TRBV7-4
clone size: -
J gene: TRBJ2-3
D gene: TRBD1
CDR3 protein: CASSLDRGVADTQYF
CDR3 DNA: TGTGCCAGCAGCTTAGACAGGGGGGTCGCAGATACGCAGTATTTT

V gene: TRBV10-1
clone size: -
J gene: TRBJ2-3
D gene: TRBD2
CDR3 protein: CASSETSGRSDPGTDTQYF
CDR3 DNA: TGCGCCAGCAGTGAGACTAGCGGGAGGAGCGACCCCGGCACAGATACGCAGTATTTT

V gene: TRBV6-5
clone size: -
J gene: TRBJ2-2
D gene: TRBD1
CDR3 protein: CASRRQGANTGELFF
CDR3 DNA: TGTGCCAGCAGACGACAGGGGGCCAACACCGGGGAGCTGTTTTTT

V gene: TRBV11-3
clone size: -
J gene: TRBJ2-1
D gene: -
CDR3 protein: CASSSGLAYNEQFF
CDR3 DNA: TGTGCCAGCAGCTCAGGGTTAGCCTACAATGAGCAGTTCTTC

V gene: TRBV7-7
clone size: -
J gene: TRBJ2-5
D gene: TRBD2
CDR3 protein: CASSLQAGTQETQYF
CDR3 DNA: TGTGCCAGCAGCTTACAAGCGGGGACCCAAGAGACCCAGTACTTC

V gene: TRBV28
clone size: -
J gene: TRBJ1-1
D gene: TRBD1
CDR3 protein: CASRTGGSGNTEAFF
CDR3 DNA: TGTGCCAGCAGGACAGGGGGCTCGGGGAACACTGAAGCTTTCTTT

V gene: TRBV14
clone size: -
J gene: TRBJ2-5
D gene: -
CDR3 protein: CASSPGSGYPQETQYF
CDR3 DNA: TGTGCCAGCAGCCCCGGGTCGGGGTACCCCCAAGAGACCCAGTACTTC

V gene: TRBV6-1
clone size: few
J gene: TRBJ1-5
D gene: -
CDR3 protein: CASSEVIGQPQHF
CDR3 DNA: TGTGCCAGCAGTGAAGTGATCGGTCAGCCCCAGCATTTT

V gene: TRBV6-5
clone size: -
J gene: TRBJ1-5
D gene: TRBD1
CDR3 protein: CASSPTGDRGQPQHF
CDR3 DNA: TGTGCCAGCAGCCCGACAGGGGATAGGGGTCAGCCCCAGCATTTT

V gene: TRBV7-2
clone size: -
J gene: TRBJ1-5
D gene: TRBD1
CDR3 protein: CASSSDRGYQPQHF
CDR3 DNA: TGTGCCAGCAGCTCGGACAGGGGGTACCAGCCCCAGCATTTT

V gene: TRBV11-2
clone size: -
J gene: TRBJ2-7
D gene: -
CDR3 protein: CASSFPTGEQYF
CDR3 DNA: TGTGCCAGCAGCTTTCCGACTGGCGAGCAGTACTTC

V gene: TRBV2
clone size: -
J gene: TRBJ2-5
D gene: -
CDR3 protein: CASSEAISQETQYF
CDR3 DNA: TGTGCCAGCAGTGAAGCTATTAGCCAAGAGACCCAGTACTTC

V gene: TRBV6-6
clone size: -
J gene: TRBJ2-2
D gene: TRBD1
CDR3 protein: CASSSLNRGTGELFF
CDR3 DNA: TGTGCCAGCAGTTCCCTTAACAGGGGAACCGGGGAGCTGTTTTTT

V gene: TRBV5-1
clone size: -
J gene: TRBJ2-5
D gene: -
CDR3 protein: CASSSMSGSKETQYF
CDR3 DNA: TGCGCCAGCAGCTCTATGTCAGGGTCTAAGGAGACCCAGTACTTC

V gene: TRBV30
clone size: once
J gene: TRBJ1-2
D gene: -
CDR3 protein: CAWSVGPKLLVNYGYTF
CDR3 DNA: TGTGCCTGGAGTGTTGGCCCCAAACTCCTAGTTAACTATGGCTACACCTTC

V gene: TRBV6-5
clone size: -
J gene: TRBJ2-1
D gene: -
CDR3 protein: CASSYTGTPNEQFF
CDR3 DNA: TGTGCCAGCAGTTACACCGGGACACCCAATGAGCAGTTCTTC

V gene: TRBV7-3
clone size: -
J gene: TRBJ2-2
D gene: -
CDR3 protein: CASSTLSTGELFF
CDR3 DNA: TGTGCCAGCAGCACGCTGAGCACCGGGGAGCTGTTTTTT

V gene: TRBV10-3
clone size: -
J gene: TRBJ2-7
D gene: TRBD1
CDR3 protein: CAIKGQGSMGEQYF
CDR3 DNA: TGTGCCATCAAGGGACAGGGCTCCATGGGCGAGCAGTACTTC

V gene: TRBV4-2
clone size: -
J gene: TRBJ2-7
D gene: TRBD2
CDR3 protein: CASSQTSGSSYEQYF
CDR3 DNA: TGTGCCAGCAGCCAGACTAGCGGAAGCTCCTACGAGCAGTACTTC

V gene: TRBV15
clone size: -
J gene: TRBJ2-6
D gene: -
CDR3 protein: CATSRDYPIPTADSGANVLTF
CDR3 DNA: TGTGCCACCAGCAGAGATTATCCGATTCCGACAGCTGACTCTGGGGCCAACGTCCTGACTTTC

V gene: TRBV27
clone size: -
J gene: TRBJ2-1
D gene: TRBD1
CDR3 protein: CASSLYPGQVVSEQFF
CDR3 DNA: TGTGCCAGCAGTCTTTACCCGGGACAGGTAGTCTCGGAGCAGTTCTTC

V gene: TRBV4-1
clone size: -
J gene: TRBJ1-2
D gene: TRBD1
CDR3 protein: CASSQVRGAGGDGYTF
CDR3 DNA: TGCGCCAGCAGCCAAGTTCGTGGAGCAGGGGGCGATGGCTACACCTTC

V gene: TRBV7-2
clone size: -
J gene: TRBJ1-1
D gene: -
CDR3 protein: CASSSTGMNTEAFF
CDR3 DNA: TGTGCCAGCAGCTCAACAGGGATGAACACTGAAGCTTTCTTT

V gene: TRBV5-1
clone size: -
J gene: TRBJ2-1
D gene: TRBD2
CDR3 protein: CASSLTPLAGSSYNEQFF
CDR3 DNA: TGCGCCAGCAGCTTGACGCCGCTAGCGGGGAGCTCCTACAATGAGCAGTTCTTC

V gene: TRBV4-1
clone size: -
J gene: TRBJ2-5
D gene: TRBD2
CDR3 protein: CASSLASGRAFRETQYF
CDR3 DNA: TGCGCCAGCAGCCTTGCTAGCGGGAGGGCCTTTCGGGAGACCCAGTACTTC

V gene: TRBV11-1
clone size: -
J gene: TRBJ2-7
D gene: TRBD2
CDR3 protein: CASSLELAGGGEQYF
CDR3 DNA: TGTGCCAGCAGCTTAGAACTAGCGGGAGGTGGAGAGCAGTACTTC

V gene: TRBV2
clone size: -
J gene: TRBJ2-5
D gene: TRBD2
CDR3 protein: CASITTVGLVGAETQYF
CDR3 DNA: TGTGCCAGCATTACTACAGTGGGACTAGTGGGGGCAGAGACCCAGTACTTC

V gene: TRBV2
clone size: -
J gene: TRBJ1-1
D gene: TRBD1
CDR3 protein: CASSGQGVTEAFF
CDR3 DNA: TGTGCCAGCAGCGGACAGGGGGTCACTGAAGCTTTCTTT

V gene: TRBV9
clone size: -
J gene: TRBJ2-3
D gene: -
CDR3 protein: CASSPQGGGAWDTQYF
CDR3 DNA: TGTGCCAGCAGCCCACAGGGTGGGGGGGCTTGGGATACGCAGTATTTT

V gene: TRBV5-3
clone size: -
J gene: TRBJ2-1
D gene: -
CDR3 protein: CARSQDNEQFF
CDR3 DNA: TGTGCCAGAAGCCAGGACAATGAGCAGTTCTTC

V gene: TRBV12-3/TRBV12-4
clone size: -
J gene: TRBJ1-2
D gene: -
CDR3 protein: CASSATSGYGYTF
CDR3 DNA: TGTGCCAGCAGCGCAACATCGGGTTATGGCTACACCTTC

V gene: TRBV11-2
clone size: -
J gene: TRBJ1-2
D gene: TRBD1
CDR3 protein: CASSPDRVGYGYTF
CDR3 DNA: TGTGCCAGCAGCCCGGACAGGGTAGGCTATGGCTACACCTTC

V gene: TRBV5-8
clone size: -
J gene: TRBJ2-7
D gene: -
CDR3 protein: CASSFGQNYEQYF
CDR3 DNA: TGTGCCAGCAGCTTTGGACAAAACTACGAGCAGTACTTC

V gene: TRBV7-2
clone size: once
J gene: TRBJ1-2
D gene: -
CDR3 protein: CASSLDGSTNYGYTF
CDR3 DNA: TGTGCCAGCAGCTTAGACGGGTCTACTAACTATGGCTACACCTTC

V gene: TRBV10-3
clone size: few
J gene: TRBJ2-7
D gene: TRBD2
CDR3 protein: CAISGTSGRSGYEQYF
CDR3 DNA: TGTGCCATCAGTGGAACTAGCGGGAGGTCCGGTTACGAGCAGTACTTC

V gene: TRBV9
clone size: -
J gene: TRBJ1-1
D gene: TRBD1
CDR3 protein: CASSARGDTEAFF
CDR3 DNA: TGTGCCAGCAGCGCCAGGGGGGACACTGAAGCTTTCTTT

V gene: TRBV6-5
clone size: -
J gene: TRBJ1-5
D gene: -
CDR3 protein: CASSKNRDQPQHF
CDR3 DNA: TGTGCCAGCAGTAAAAACAGGGATCAGCCCCAGCATTTT

V gene: TRBV3-1/TRBV3-2
clone size: -
J gene: TRBJ2-5
D gene: TRBD1
CDR3 protein: CASSQDRGFETQYF
CDR3 DNA: TGTGCCAGCAGCCAAGACAGGGGGTTCGAGACCCAGTACTTC

V gene: TRBV27
clone size: -
J gene: TRBJ2-7
D gene: TRBD2
CDR3 protein: CASSLFFSGGAVLYEQYF
CDR3 DNA: TGTGCCAGCAGTTTATTTTTTAGCGGGGGGGCCGTTCTCTACGAGCAGTACTTC

V gene: TRBV10-1
clone size: -
J gene: TRBJ1-1
D gene: -
CDR3 protein: CASSIGVGTEAFF
CDR3 DNA: TGCGCCAGCAGTATAGGGGTCGGCACTGAAGCTTTCTTT

V gene: TRBV5-1
clone size: -
J gene: TRBJ2-5
D gene: TRBD2
CDR3 protein: CASSPLRRSGVSSDKYF
CDR3 DNA: TGCGCCAGCAGCCCCCTCCGGCGTAGCGGGGTTTCTAGTGATAAGTACTTC

V gene: TRBV13
clone size: -
J gene: TRBJ2-5
D gene: -
CDR3 protein: CASSSGETQYF
CDR3 DNA: TGTGCCAGCAGCTCCGGGGAGACCCAGTACTTC

V gene: TRBV5-4
clone size: -
J gene: TRBJ2-7
D gene: -
CDR3 protein: CASSIDPLGGYYEQYF
CDR3 DNA: TGTGCCAGCAGCATTGACCCACTAGGGGGATATTACGAGCAGTACTTC